The clone carrying this T cell receptor beta chain was seen a single time. These data come from a study of blood T cell repertoires in COVID-19. The wider study: In each case, the material was cDNA or gDNA derived from T cells, B-cell-depleted T cells, or PBMCs.

Produced via immunoSEQ multiplex PCR; TCRdb's table is partial and in-frame only. The sample carries 350,000 or so clones, 80% to 90% recorded once. The CDR3 is 15 amino acids. J was trimmed by 5 bases and V by 4 bases; bases with no gene match: 9. The germline CDR1 and CDR2 sequences are SGHAT and FQNNGV. The rearrangement uses TRBV11-2 and TRBJ2-5, with 8 nucleotides matching TRBD1. The sample was peripheral blood. This receptor was identified in a woman in her 30s with COVID-19, enrolled during active disease. CDR3 nucleotides: TGTGCCAGCAGCTCCCGGACAGGGAAAGTGGAGACCCAGTACTTC. Amino acid sequence: CASSSRTGKVETQYF.